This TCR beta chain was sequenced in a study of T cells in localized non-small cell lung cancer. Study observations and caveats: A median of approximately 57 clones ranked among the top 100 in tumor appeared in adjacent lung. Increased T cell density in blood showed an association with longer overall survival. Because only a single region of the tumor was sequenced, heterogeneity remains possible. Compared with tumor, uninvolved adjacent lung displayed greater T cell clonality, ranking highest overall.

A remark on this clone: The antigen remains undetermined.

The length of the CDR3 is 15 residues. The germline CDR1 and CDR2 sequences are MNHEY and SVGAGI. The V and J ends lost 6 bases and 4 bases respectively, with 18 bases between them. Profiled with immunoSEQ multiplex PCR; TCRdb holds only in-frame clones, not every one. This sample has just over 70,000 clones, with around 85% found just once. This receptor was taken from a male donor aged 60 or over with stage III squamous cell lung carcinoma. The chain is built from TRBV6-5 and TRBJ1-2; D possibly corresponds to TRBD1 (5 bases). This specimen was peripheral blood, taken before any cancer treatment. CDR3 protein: CASRGTGLGGYGYTF. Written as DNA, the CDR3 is TGTGCCAGCAGGGGGACGGGCCTCGGCGGCTATGGCTACACCTTC.